These T cell receptor beta chains were read from a single sample in a study of T cells in Graves' hyperthyroidism and ophthalmopathy. TCRdb re-derived calls from the multiplex PCR reads in MiXCR, one entry per CDR3 protein. The sample has under 300,000 distinct CDR3 sequences, 22% seen once. The sample comprised blood. These receptors all stem from a man aged 25-45 years with Graves' ophthalmopathy. The CDR3 runs from the conserved cysteine through the conserved F or W. The order of the fields is D gene, V gene, clone size, J gene, CDR3 DNA, CDR3 protein. D genes are given only for firm matches. The size of a clone is reported for some rows only, either as once, few or many, or as a class for expanded clones.

d_gene: NA; v_gene: TRBV20-1; abundance: NA; j_gene: TRBJ2-7; CDR3nt: TGCAGTGCCCGTCCCCGGGACCGCATCATTGAGCAGTACTTC; CDR3aa: CSARPRDRIIEQYF
d_gene: NA; v_gene: TRBV9; abundance: many; j_gene: TRBJ2-7; CDR3nt: TGTGCCAGCAGCGTAGCGGCGACAGGCAACTACGAGCAGTACTTC; CDR3aa: CASSVAATGNYEQYF
d_gene: TRBD1; v_gene: TRBV11-3; abundance: NA; j_gene: TRBJ1-3; CDR3nt: TGTGCCAGCAGCTCCATTAGACAGGGTCGCGGAAACACCATATATTTT; CDR3aa: CASSSIRQGRGNTIYF
d_gene: TRBD2; v_gene: TRBV29-1; abundance: few; j_gene: TRBJ2-1; CDR3nt: TGCAGCGCCAGACGGGGGGGTAATGAGCAGTTCTTC; CDR3aa: CSARRGGNEQFF
d_gene: TRBD1; v_gene: TRBV7-9; abundance: NA; j_gene: TRBJ1-3; CDR3nt: TGTGCCAGCAGCGTGGGACAGGATGTCGGAAACACCATATATTTT; CDR3aa: CASSVGQDVGNTIYF
d_gene: TRBD1; v_gene: TRBV28; abundance: few; j_gene: TRBJ2-2; CDR3nt: TGTGCCAGCAGGATGACAGGGGACGACACCGGGGAGCTGTTTTTT; CDR3aa: CASRMTGDDTGELFF
d_gene: NA; v_gene: TRBV20-1; abundance: NA; j_gene: TRBJ1-2; CDR3nt: TGCAGTGCTGGGGGTGACAGCTACTATGGCTACACCTTC; CDR3aa: CSAGGDSYYGYTF
d_gene: TRBD1; v_gene: TRBV11-2; abundance: many; j_gene: TRBJ2-7; CDR3nt: TGTGCCAGCAGCTTAGGTCGACTGGGACAGGGAATATACGAGCAGTACTTC; CDR3aa: CASSLGRLGQGIYEQYF
d_gene: NA; v_gene: TRBV3-1; abundance: many; j_gene: TRBJ2-1; CDR3nt: TGTGCCAGCAGCCAAGTTTACTTAGATGAGCAGTTCTTC; CDR3aa: CASSQVYLDEQFF
d_gene: NA; v_gene: TRBV5-6; abundance: few; j_gene: TRBJ1-4; CDR3nt: TGTGCCAGCAGCTTGGGAGCCGGCAACTCTAATGAAAAACTGTTTTTT; CDR3aa: CASSLGAGNSNEKLFF
d_gene: TRBD1; v_gene: TRBV27; abundance: NA; j_gene: TRBJ1-2; CDR3nt: TGTGCCAGCAGTCCCGCACAGGGGAGTGGCTATGGCTACACCTTC; CDR3aa: CASSPAQGSGYGYTF
d_gene: NA; v_gene: TRBV11-2; abundance: many; j_gene: TRBJ2-5; CDR3nt: TGTGCCAGCAGAATCCCCGGGTCCCAAGAGACCCAGTACTTC; CDR3aa: CASRIPGSQETQYF
d_gene: NA; v_gene: TRBV7-3; abundance: NA; j_gene: TRBJ2-3; CDR3nt: TGTGCCAGCAGCCTAAACGCCGGTAGGGATACGCAGTATTTT; CDR3aa: CASSLNAGRDTQYF
d_gene: NA; v_gene: TRBV27; abundance: once; j_gene: TRBJ1-1; CDR3nt: TGTGCCAGCAGTTTATCTGTGCGGGACACTGAAGCTTTCTTT; CDR3aa: CASSLSVRDTEAFF
d_gene: NA; v_gene: TRBV28; abundance: NA; j_gene: TRBJ2-1; CDR3nt: TGTGCCAGCAGTCCTTTAGACAGGCACAATGAGCAGTTCTTC; CDR3aa: CASSPLDRHNEQFF
d_gene: TRBD2; v_gene: TRBV4-2; abundance: few; j_gene: TRBJ2-2; CDR3nt: TGTGCCAGCAGCCAAGAGGCGGGAGCGGGCACCGGGGAGCTGTTTTTT; CDR3aa: CASSQEAGAGTGELFF
d_gene: TRBD2; v_gene: TRBV7-2; abundance: few; j_gene: TRBJ2-7; CDR3nt: TGTGCCAGCAGCTACGGACTAGCGGTCTCCTACGAGCAGTACTTC; CDR3aa: CASSYGLAVSYEQYF
d_gene: NA; v_gene: TRBV6-2/TRBV6-3; abundance: NA; j_gene: TRBJ2-7; CDR3nt: TGTGCCAGCAGTTACTCTCCCGACAAGACCTACGAGCAGTACTTC; CDR3aa: CASSYSPDKTYEQYF
d_gene: TRBD1; v_gene: TRBV6-5; abundance: NA; j_gene: TRBJ1-2; CDR3nt: TGTGCCAGCAGTTACTCTGGGACAGCTAACTATGGCTACACCTTC; CDR3aa: CASSYSGTANYGYTF
d_gene: NA; v_gene: TRBV20-1; abundance: many; j_gene: TRBJ2-7; CDR3nt: TGCAGTGCTAAAGGGGCGGATGAGCAGTACTTC; CDR3aa: CSAKGADEQYF
d_gene: NA; v_gene: TRBV6-5; abundance: NA; j_gene: TRBJ1-2; CDR3nt: TGTGCCAGCAGTTACTCGATAGGGAACTATGGCTACACCTTC; CDR3aa: CASSYSIGNYGYTF
d_gene: TRBD2; v_gene: TRBV14; abundance: NA; j_gene: TRBJ2-3; CDR3nt: TGTGCCAGCAGCCAAGACGAGGCTAGCGGGAGTCGATGGGATACGCAGTATTTT; CDR3aa: CASSQDEASGSRWDTQYF
d_gene: TRBD1; v_gene: TRBV20-1; abundance: few; j_gene: TRBJ1-2; CDR3nt: TGCAGTGCTAGAGTGGAGGGTGCGACAGGGAATTATGGCTACACCTTC; CDR3aa: CSARVEGATGNYGYTF
d_gene: NA; v_gene: TRBV28; abundance: NA; j_gene: TRBJ1-4; CDR3nt: TGTGCCAGCAGTTTATTGGGGGGAACTAATGAAAAACTGTTTTTT; CDR3aa: CASSLLGGTNEKLFF
d_gene: TRBD1; v_gene: TRBV7-2; abundance: NA; j_gene: TRBJ2-7; CDR3nt: TGTGCCAGCAGACCACCGGGACAGGACTACGAGCAGTACTTC; CDR3aa: CASRPPGQDYEQYF
d_gene: NA; v_gene: TRBV27; abundance: NA; j_gene: TRBJ1-1; CDR3nt: TGTGCCAGCAGTTATGCCAGCCAAAACACTGAAGCTTTCTTT; CDR3aa: CASSYASQNTEAFF
d_gene: NA; v_gene: TRBV6-1; abundance: many; j_gene: TRBJ1-1; CDR3nt: TGTGCCAGCAGTTTGATGGGTTTAATGAACACTGAAGCTTTCTTT; CDR3aa: CASSLMGLMNTEAFF
d_gene: NA; v_gene: TRBV11-1; abundance: many; j_gene: TRBJ2-7; CDR3nt: TGTGCCAGCAGCTTAATCGTCCAAGGGGCTGAGCAGTACTTC; CDR3aa: CASSLIVQGAEQYF
d_gene: NA; v_gene: TRBV28; abundance: many; j_gene: TRBJ2-3; CDR3nt: TGTGCCAGCAGTTTAAAGGCGCACCCAATCTCCACAGATACGCAGTATTTT; CDR3aa: CASSLKAHPISTDTQYF
d_gene: TRBD1; v_gene: TRBV7-9; abundance: NA; j_gene: TRBJ1-2; CDR3nt: TGTGCCAGCAGTTCGGGACAGGAGGTCTATGGCTACACCTTC; CDR3aa: CASSSGQEVYGYTF
d_gene: TRBD1; v_gene: TRBV12-3/TRBV12-4; abundance: few; j_gene: TRBJ2-3; CDR3nt: TGTGCCAGCAGACCCGGGACAGGGATGGCGGTCACAGATACGCAGTATTTT; CDR3aa: CASRPGTGMAVTDTQYF
d_gene: NA; v_gene: TRBV29-1; abundance: NA; j_gene: TRBJ1-2; CDR3nt: TGCAGCGTTGCTCCCTGGGGGGGCTCTTATGGCTACACCTTC; CDR3aa: CSVAPWGGSYGYTF
d_gene: TRBD2; v_gene: TRBV7-2; abundance: NA; j_gene: TRBJ2-5; CDR3nt: TGTGCCAGCAGTCGCGACCCGGGACTAGCAAAGACCCAGTACTTC; CDR3aa: CASSRDPGLAKTQYF
d_gene: TRBD2; v_gene: TRBV11-2; abundance: NA; j_gene: TRBJ2-2; CDR3nt: TGTGCCAGCAGGGGGGGGATGGGGAATGCGAACACCGGGGGGCTGTTTTTT; CDR3aa: CASRGGMGNANTGGLFF
d_gene: NA; v_gene: TRBV9; abundance: NA; j_gene: TRBJ2-3; CDR3nt: TGTGCCAGCTCCCGACAACCCCAGAGCACAGATACGCAGTATTTT; CDR3aa: CASSRQPQSTDTQYF
d_gene: TRBD1; v_gene: TRBV12-3/TRBV12-4; abundance: few; j_gene: TRBJ1-2; CDR3nt: TGTGCCAGCAGTCTACAGGGGGCGAATGGCTACACCTTC; CDR3aa: CASSLQGANGYTF
d_gene: TRBD2; v_gene: TRBV28; abundance: NA; j_gene: TRBJ2-2; CDR3nt: TGTGCCAGCAGTTTATATGTGGCTAGCGGGAGGGCCATTGGCGGGGAGCTGTTTTTT; CDR3aa: CASSLYVASGRAIGGELFF
d_gene: NA; v_gene: TRBV11-2; abundance: many; j_gene: TRBJ1-2; CDR3nt: TGTGCCAGCAGCTTAGTCAAGGGCAGACTCCGCTACTATGGCTACACCTTC; CDR3aa: CASSLVKGRLRYYGYTF
d_gene: TRBD2; v_gene: TRBV6-1; abundance: few; j_gene: TRBJ2-7; CDR3nt: TGTGCCAGCAATAGTGGACTAGCGGGAGTAAACGAGCAGTACTTC; CDR3aa: CASNSGLAGVNEQYF
d_gene: TRBD1; v_gene: TRBV27; abundance: many; j_gene: TRBJ2-7; CDR3nt: TGTGCCACCCCCGACAGGGATCTTTCCTCATACGAGCAGTACTTC; CDR3aa: CATPDRDLSSYEQYF
d_gene: NA; v_gene: TRBV7-9; abundance: few; j_gene: TRBJ2-1; CDR3nt: TGTGCCAGCAGCCCCGCCTTCCGGCTGGGTAATGAGCAGTTCTTC; CDR3aa: CASSPAFRLGNEQFF
d_gene: NA; v_gene: TRBV5-1; abundance: few; j_gene: TRBJ1-1; CDR3nt: TGCGCCAGCAGCTTTACGGTCGGGCAGATGAACACTGAAGCTTTCTTT; CDR3aa: CASSFTVGQMNTEAFF
d_gene: TRBD1; v_gene: TRBV7-9; abundance: few; j_gene: TRBJ1-2; CDR3nt: TGTGCCAGCAGTACGGGACAGAGCTATGGCTACACCTTC; CDR3aa: CASSTGQSYGYTF
d_gene: TRBD2; v_gene: TRBV20-1; abundance: few; j_gene: TRBJ2-7; CDR3nt: TGCAGTGCTAGAGTGGGAGGGGTAGACTACGAGCAGTACTTC; CDR3aa: CSARVGGVDYEQYF
d_gene: TRBD2; v_gene: TRBV10-1; abundance: many; j_gene: TRBJ2-1; CDR3nt: TGCGCCAGCAGTCTAGCCGGGACTAGCGGCTACAATGAGCAGTTCTTC; CDR3aa: CASSLAGTSGYNEQFF
d_gene: TRBD2; v_gene: TRBV28; abundance: many; j_gene: TRBJ2-2; CDR3nt: TGTGCCAGCAGGACCGGGACTAGGAGTTTCGGGGAGCTGTTTTTT; CDR3aa: CASRTGTRSFGELFF
d_gene: TRBD2; v_gene: TRBV3-1; abundance: many; j_gene: TRBJ2-2; CDR3nt: TGTGCCAGCGGACTAGCGGGGATCACCGGGGAGCTGTTTTTT; CDR3aa: CASGLAGITGELFF
d_gene: TRBD2; v_gene: TRBV3-1; abundance: few; j_gene: TRBJ2-3; CDR3nt: TGTGCCAGCAGCCTGACTAGCGGGACTTCTAGCACAGATACGCAGTATTTT; CDR3aa: CASSLTSGTSSTDTQYF
d_gene: TRBD1; v_gene: TRBV24-1; abundance: NA; j_gene: TRBJ2-1; CDR3nt: TGTGCCACCCGCTCGACAGGGGATGAGCAGTTCTTC; CDR3aa: CATRSTGDEQFF
d_gene: NA; v_gene: TRBV18; abundance: many; j_gene: TRBJ1-5; CDR3nt: TGTGCCAGCTCCCTCGGTCCTTATCAGCCCCAGCATTTT; CDR3aa: CASSLGPYQPQHF
d_gene: NA; v_gene: TRBV5-1; abundance: NA; j_gene: TRBJ2-1; CDR3nt: TGCGCCAGCAGCCCGAGGACACTCGGATCGAGCAACAATGAGCAGTTCTTC; CDR3aa: CASSPRTLGSSNNEQFF
d_gene: NA; v_gene: TRBV12-3/TRBV12-4; abundance: NA; j_gene: TRBJ1-3; CDR3nt: TGTGCCAGCAGTTTCCCCCCGAACTCAGCTGGAAACACCATATATTTT; CDR3aa: CASSFPPNSAGNTIYF
d_gene: TRBD2; v_gene: TRBV13; abundance: NA; j_gene: TRBJ2-5; CDR3nt: TGTGCCAGCAGCGCACGACTAGCGGCACAAGAGACCCAGTACTTC; CDR3aa: CASSARLAAQETQYF
d_gene: NA; v_gene: TRBV28; abundance: few; j_gene: TRBJ1-2; CDR3nt: TGTGCCAGCAGTTTAGCCTATGGCTACACCTTC; CDR3aa: CASSLAYGYTF
d_gene: TRBD1; v_gene: TRBV7-3; abundance: many; j_gene: TRBJ1-6; CDR3nt: TGTGCCAGCAGCTTATCAGGGGGCAATTCACCCCTCCACTTT; CDR3aa: CASSLSGGNSPLHF
d_gene: NA; v_gene: TRBV5-4; abundance: NA; j_gene: TRBJ2-3; CDR3nt: TGTGCCAGCAGCTTGGGTGGACAGCGTCCAGATACGCAGTATTTT; CDR3aa: CASSLGGQRPDTQYF
d_gene: NA; v_gene: TRBV5-1; abundance: many; j_gene: TRBJ1-2; CDR3nt: TGCGCCAGCAGCCCTGAGGGGGACTATGGCTACACCTTC; CDR3aa: CASSPEGDYGYTF
d_gene: NA; v_gene: TRBV4-2; abundance: few; j_gene: TRBJ2-2; CDR3nt: TGTGCCAGCAGCCAAGATCGGAGGTCAAACACCGGGGAGCTGTTTTTT; CDR3aa: CASSQDRRSNTGELFF
d_gene: NA; v_gene: TRBV7-3; abundance: NA; j_gene: TRBJ1-6; CDR3nt: TGTGCCAGCAGCTTAGAGGGGAGCTCCTATAATTCACCCCTCCACTTT; CDR3aa: CASSLEGSSYNSPLHF